This TCR beta chain was sequenced for a study of T cell responses to AZD1222 COVID-19 vaccine. General study results and limits: A rise in Spike-specific TCR breadth and depth followed two AZD1222 doses. The peak T cell response came first, and repertoires were sampled only after it.

Germline V CDR1 and CDR2: SGHAT, FQNNGV. This CDR3 is built from 15 residues. The ends were cut back, 5 bases at V and 5 bases at J, with 18 bases in the middle. The assay was immunoSEQ multiplex PCR, and TCRdb's table has in-frame clones only and misses some. Of some 64,000 clones in the sample, about 93% were seen once. As to this clone: Its specificity is not known.

Source: peripheral blood, taken 28 days after the second dose of the MenACWY control vaccine. The TCR sequence derives from an adult who received the MenACWY meningococcal vaccine as a control. This sequence joins TRBV11-2 and TRBJ1-1, with D unresolved. The CDR3 nucleotides are TGTGCCAGCAGCCCGCGTTTGCGGCAGAATACTGAAGCTTTCTTT. It is translated as CASSPRLRQNTEAFF.